The present T cell receptor beta chain was sequenced within a study of human T cells and chemical hapten exposure. Study findings and constraints: Expanded TCRs showed more large CDR3 clusters than pre-sensitization or healthy control sets. Those TCRs sitting above 1 in 1000 frequency stayed the same with DPC sensitization.

Unique molecular identifiers were linked by the library to individual cDNA molecules. Each CDR3 protein is one row after TCRdb ran MiXCR on the RACE reads. The sample shows some 380,000 distinct CDR3 sequences, nearly 5% of them seen only once. This clonotype occurred many times. Its antigen is unknown. Regarding time point: patch test 1, 2 weeks after DPC sensitization. Treatment meaning: therapeutic diphenylcyclopropenone sensitization with weekly scalp DPC. Researchers extracted total RNA from unfractionated whole blood. The material sequenced was whole blood, taken in connection with sensitization to the hapten diphenylcyclopropenone (DPC). The receptor comes from a woman aged 50 to 60 with alopecia areata. Some clones in this sample may be carry-over from other donors' samples.

DNA of the CDR3: TGTGCCAGCAGTCTACAGAGCACTGAAGCTTTCTTT. Translation gives CASSLQSTEAFF. The chain couples TRBV13 to TRBJ1-1; D is unresolved. Germline V gene data show CDR1 as PRHDT and CDR2 as FYEKMQ (reference sequence). CDR3 length equals 12 residues. V gave up 6 bases and J gave up 4 bases, with 9 bases separating them.